Listed here are 27 T cell receptor beta chains from one sample, sequenced in a study of T cell changes during pregnancy in multiple sclerosis. Here immunoSEQ multiplex PCR was the method, and the copy in TCRdb shows in-frame clones only, minus some. The table records 40,000 to 55,000 clones, nearly 95% of them present only once. The sequences come from CD4+ T cells from peripheral blood mononuclear cells, collected after pregnancy. These TCRs come from a female donor in good health, enrolled as a control in a pregnancy study.

The gene calls are TRBV2 and TRBJ2-7; the match to TRBD1 covers 7 bases. The V and J ends lost 5 bases and 2 bases, in that order; junction bases with no gene match: 12. The CDR3 extends over 16 amino acids. Germline values: CDR1 SNHLY, CDR2 FYNNEI. CDR3 loop: CASSYRRTGQAYEQYF. The CDR3 DNA is TGTGCCAGCAGTTACCGGCGAACAGGACAGGCCTACGAGCAGTACTTC.

This clone was detected once. The gene calls are TRBV18 and TRBJ2-7; TRBD2 might be the D (5 bases). From germline, CDR1 is KGHSH and CDR2 LQKENI. The V and J ends lost 3 bases and 2 bases respectively, with 17 bases between them. The CDR3 length is 16 residues. CDR3 in DNA: TGTGCCAGCTCACCGGTACCGGGAAAAACCACCTACGAGCAGTACTTC. Its protein product is CASSPVPGKTTYEQYF. Looking up the rest from reference TRBV18 and TRBJ2-7 gives the full variable domain: NAGVMQNPRHLVRRRGQEARLRCSPMKGHSHVYWYRQLPEEGLKFMVYLQKENIIDESGMPKERFSAEFPKEGPSILRIQQVVRGDSAAYFCASSPVPGKTTYEQYFGPGTRLTVT.

The chain has TRBV9 and TRBJ2-2; D gene uncertain. V was trimmed by 3 bases and J by 7 bases, leaving 10 bases between them. The CDR3 has 13 amino acids. CDR1 is SGDLS and CDR2 is YYNGEE in the germline V gene. The CDR3 sequence is CASSALKSGELFF. CDR3 bases: TGTGCCAGCAGCGCACTAAAGAGCGGGGAGCTGTTTTTT.

This chain joins TRBV30 and TRBJ2-3; D is ambiguous. The CDR3 totals 13 residues. The V and J ends lost 4 bases and 0 bases respectively, with 8 bases between them. Germline assignment: CDR1 GTSNPN and CDR2 SVGIG (reference sequence). This CDR3 reads CAWKPTSTDTQYF. The DNA for the CDR3 is TGTGCCTGGAAACCTACTAGCACAGATACGCAGTATTTT.

The chain combines TRBV15 with TRBJ2-7; tentative D call: TRBD1 (6 bases). V lost 0 bases to trimming and J lost 2 bases, with 11 bases between them. Germline V gene sequence: CDR1 LNHNV, CDR2 YYDKDF (reference sequence). The CDR3 is made up of 15 amino acids. Here the CDR3 DNA reads TGTGCCACCAGCAGAGATTTCGGACAGACCTACGAGCAGTACTTC. Translating gives CATSRDFGQTYEQYF.

The rearrangement links TRBV6-1 to TRBJ2-5; TRBD2 might be the D (7 bases). CDR1 and CDR2 (germline): MNHNS, SASEGT. The germline V and J ends were trimmed by 4 bases and 4 bases, with 19 bases remaining between them. There are 16 residues in the CDR3. The CDR3 loop is CASSGRGGGSGETQYF. CDR3 coding DNA: TGTGCCAGCAGTGGGCGAGGGGGAGGGTCGGGAGAGACCCAGTACTTC.

This chain connects TRBV27 to TRBJ2-7; 7 bases agree with TRBD2. V shed 6 bases, J shed 0 bases, and the junction held 2 bases outside the gene matches. The germline V gene has CDR1 MNHEY and CDR2 SMNVEV (reference sequence). CDR3 length: 13 residues. The CDR3, as DNA: TGTGCCAGCAGCACTAGCGTCTCCTACGAGCAGTACTTC. Translating gives CASSTSVSYEQYF.

The genes are TRBV18 and TRBJ2-7; D possibly corresponds to TRBD2 (6 bases). Per the germline V gene, CDR1 is KGHSH and CDR2 is LQKENI. The CDR3 runs 14 residues. V lost 2 bases and J 5 bases, leaving 13 bases between the germline ends. The CDR3 region has the DNA TGTGCCAGCTCACCAGGAACTAGCAGCAACGAGCAGTACTTC. This encodes CASSPGTSSNEQYF.

The V gene is TRBV5-1, the J gene TRBJ1-2, with 8 bases lining up with TRBD1. Germline values: CDR1 SGHRS, CDR2 YFSETQ. J gave up 2 bases and V 2 bases, and 5 bases lay outside the gene matches. The CDR3 loop spans 15 amino acids. CDR3 bases: TGCGCCAGCAGCTTCGACGGACAGGGCAACTATGGCTACACCTTC. Amino acids: CASSFDGQGNYGYTF.

This clone was seen a single time. For the CDR3, the DNA is TGTGCCAGTACTCGGGGGGAGGGTTTGGGGATCACTGAAGCTTTCTTT. It translates to CASTRGEGLGITEAFF. The chain employs TRBV19 and TRBJ1-1; D perhaps matches TRBD1 (5 bases). From germline, CDR1 is LNHDA and CDR2 SQIVND (reference sequence). The CDR3 extends over 16 amino acids. Trimming removed 7 bases at V and 4 bases at J, with 22 bases between.

The chain recombines TRBV5-1 with TRBJ2-7; D gene uncertain. This CDR3 is 15 amino acids long. The V gene's germline CDR1 is SGHRS and CDR2 YFSETQ. Trimming shortened V by 5 bases and J by 4 bases, and 19 bases separated the two germline ends. CDR3: CASRFTSGSGYEQYF. Here the CDR3 DNA reads TGCGCCAGCAGGTTCACCTCCGGGTCTGGGTACGAGCAGTACTTC.

V and J are TRBV6-5 and TRBJ2-7, with 7 positions matching TRBD2. CDR1 and CDR2 from the germline V gene are MNHEY and SVGAGI. V shed 6 bases and J 2 bases; nucleotides not matched to a gene: 10. The CDR3 sequence is 15 residues long. The CDR3 sequence: CASRKLGLGAYEQYF. For the CDR3, the DNA is TGTGCCAGCAGAAAACTTGGACTAGGAGCCTACGAGCAGTACTTC.

The rearrangement joins TRBV7-2 to TRBJ2-1, with TRBD2 matching 14 bases. This CDR3 region has 15 residues. Germline V gives CDR1 SGHTA, CDR2 FQGNSA. J was trimmed by 6 bases and V by 5 bases; bases with no gene match: 3. The CDR3 DNA sequence: TGTGCCAGCAGCCCTGGACTAGCGGGAGGCAATGAGCAGTTCTTC. Translation gives CASSPGLAGGNEQFF.

The rearrangement links TRBV18 to TRBJ2-1; 12 bases align to TRBD1. The CDR3 sequence is 15 residues long. V lost 3 bases and J lost 9; bases outside the gene matches: 6. Per germline, CDR1 KGHSH and CDR2 LQKENI. CDR3 residues: CASSPVGQGAGEQFF. CDR3 nucleotide sequence: TGTGCCAGCTCACCTGTGGGACAGGGGGCAGGTGAGCAGTTCTTC.

This clone was seen only once. The V and J genes are TRBV18 and TRBJ2-1, with 9 bases aligning to TRBD1. This CDR3 is built from 17 residues. Germline V gene lookup returns CDR1 KGHSH and CDR2 LQKENI. The ends lost 2 bases at V and 4 bases at J; junction bases unmatched: 9. The CDR3 DNA reads TGTGCCAGCTCACCATATTTAGGGACAGGGACTTACAATGAGCAGTTCTTC. Protein product: CASSPYLGTGTYNEQFF.

Written as DNA, the CDR3 is TGTGCCAGCTCACTCAAAGAACTAGCGGGAGGCATCGAGCAGTTCTTC. It codes for CASSLKELAGGIEQFF. V is TRBV18 and J is TRBJ2-1; 12 bases map to TRBD2. CDR1 KGHSH and CDR2 LQKENI come from the germline V gene. Germline trimming cut 4 bases from V and 10 bases from J; bases unmatched to any gene: 11. This CDR3 is 16 amino acids long.

The chain employs TRBV5-1 and TRBJ2-7, with D unresolved. Germline CDR1 and CDR2: SGHRS and YFSETQ. The CDR3 has 13 residues. With 1 base removed from V and 4 bases from J, the gap between germline ends came to 9 bases. CDR3 amino acids: CASSLPRAYEQYF. CDR3 in DNA: TGCGCCAGCAGCTTGCCCCGCGCGTACGAGCAGTACTTC.

The chain employs TRBV19 and TRBJ1-1, with D perhaps matching TRBD1 (6 bases). Germline CDR1 LNHDA, CDR2 SQIVND (reference sequence). The ends were cut back, 4 bases at V and 1 base at J, with 7 bases in the middle. The CDR3 consists of 13 residues. The CDR3 coding sequence is TGTGCCAGTAGTAACAGGGAGAACACTGAAGCTTTCTTT. This encodes CASSNRENTEAFF.

V gene TRBV2 combines with J gene TRBJ1-2; 9 bases line up with TRBD1. The trim removed 6 bases at V and 6 bases at J, leaving 17 bases unmatched. In germline, CDR1 is SNHLY, CDR2 FYNNEI. The CDR3 is made up of 17 amino acids. Written as DNA, the CDR3 is TGTGCCAGCAGCTTGACGGGGACAGGGAAGGGTATAGATGGCTACACCTTC. It codes for CASSLTGTGKGIDGYTF.

The chain carries TRBV6-4 and TRBJ1-2, with D tentatively TRBD1 (5 bases). In germline, CDR1 is MRHNA, CDR2 SNTAGT. The CDR3 covers 14 residues. V gave up 7 bases and J gave up 0 bases, with 12 bases separating them. The CDR3 loop reads CASKAGPTNYGYTF. Written as DNA, the CDR3 is TGTGCCAGCAAGGCGGGACCCACTAACTATGGCTACACCTTC.

J is TRBJ1-3 and V is TRBV9; weak D call: TRBD1 (5 bases). V lost 1 base and J 4 bases, leaving 15 bases between the germline ends. CDR3 length equals 16 residues. In germline, CDR1 is SGDLS, CDR2 YYNGEE. CDR3 loop: CASSVRGGRSGNTIYF. DNA for the CDR3: TGTGCCAGCAGCGTAAGGGGCGGTCGCTCGGGAAACACCATATATTTT.

This sequence joins TRBV5-1 and TRBJ2-5; the D gene is possibly TRBD2 (5 bases). The CDR3 covers 14 residues. The V and J ends lost 4 bases and 5 bases respectively, with 15 bases between them. Looked up from germline, CDR1 is SGHRS and CDR2 is YFSETQ. CDR3 residues: CASSPRGALETQYF. The CDR3 DNA is TGCGCCAGCAGCCCCCGGGGAGCCTTGGAGACCCAGTACTTC.

This sequence joins TRBV19 and TRBJ1-2; possibly TRBD1 for D (5 bases). The V and J ends lost 5 bases and 4 bases respectively, with 11 bases between them. CDR3 length: 13 amino acids. Germline V gene sequence: CDR1 LNHDA, CDR2 SQIVND (reference sequence). In DNA, the CDR3 is TGTGCCAGTAGTCAGGGCTTAAGCTATGGCTACACCTTC. Translation: CASSQGLSYGYTF.

For the CDR3, the DNA is TGTGCCAGCAGTGAATCACAGGGGATAAACTATGGCTACACCTTC. Encoded protein: CASSESQGINYGYTF. V usage is TRBV6-1 and J usage is TRBJ1-2; 7 bases align to TRBD1. From germline, CDR1 is MNHNS and CDR2 SASEGT. The CDR3 contains 15 residues. V was clipped by 2 bases and J by 2 bases; unmatched bases: 5.

This clone has more than one count but fewer than ten. The chain uses TRBV19 and TRBJ2-7; 13 bases fit TRBD2. Germline CDR1 reads LNHDA; CDR2 reads SQIVND (reference sequence). This CDR3 is built from 17 residues. J was trimmed by 3 bases and V by 5 bases; bases with no gene match: 10. CDR3 DNA: TGTGCCAGTAGTCCTACCCACCGACTAGCGGGAGGCTACGAGCAGTACTTC. Protein sequence: CASSPTHRLAGGYEQYF. The variable domain in full, with the rest retrieved from reference TRBV19 and TRBJ2-7, is DGGITQSPKYLFRKEGQNVTLSCEQNLNHDAMYWYRQDPGQGLRLIYYSQIVNDFQKGDIAEGYSVSREKKESFPLTVTSAQKNPTAFYLCASSPTHRLAGGYEQYFGPGTRLTVT.

The chain has TRBV30 and TRBJ1-2; tentative D call: TRBD1 (6 bases). The CDR3 extends over 13 amino acids. Trimming took off 0 bases at V and 4 bases at J, with 9 bases between the two ends. Germline CDR1 reads GTSNPN; CDR2 reads SVGIG (reference sequence). This chain's CDR3 is CAWSVQGSYGYTF. CDR3 bases: TGTGCCTGGAGTGTCCAGGGGAGCTATGGCTACACCTTC.

This chain links TRBV5-1 with TRBJ2-7; TRBD1 aligns across 11 bases. Germline CDR1 reads SGHRS; CDR2 reads YFSETQ. V shed 4 bases and J 5 bases; nucleotides not matched to a gene: 11. This CDR3 has 16 amino acids. CDR3 residues: CASSLQGRTGGHEQYF. In DNA, the CDR3 is TGCGCCAGCAGCCTACAAGGCCGGACAGGGGGCCACGAGCAGTACTTC.